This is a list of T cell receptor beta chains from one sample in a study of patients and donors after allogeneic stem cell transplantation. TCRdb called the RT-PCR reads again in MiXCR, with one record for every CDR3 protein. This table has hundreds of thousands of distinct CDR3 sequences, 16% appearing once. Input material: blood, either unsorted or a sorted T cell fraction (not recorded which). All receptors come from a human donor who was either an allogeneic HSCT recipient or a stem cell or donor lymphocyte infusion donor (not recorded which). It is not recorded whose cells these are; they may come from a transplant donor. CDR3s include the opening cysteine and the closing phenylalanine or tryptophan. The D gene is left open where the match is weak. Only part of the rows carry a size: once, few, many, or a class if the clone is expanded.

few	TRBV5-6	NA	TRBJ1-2	CASSPGLLLGSYTF	TGTGCCAGCAGCCCGGGACTCCTACTTGGAAGCTACACCTTC
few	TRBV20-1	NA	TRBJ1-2	CSARQTGTLVGYTF	TGCAGTGCTAGACAAACAGGGACTTTGGTTGGCTACACCTTC
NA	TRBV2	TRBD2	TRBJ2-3	CASSSEALAVISTDTQYF	TGTGCCAGCAGTTCTGAGGCACTAGCGGTGATTAGCACAGATACGCAGTATTTT
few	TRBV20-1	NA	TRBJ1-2	CSARVGGMGASYGYTF	TGCAGTGCTAGAGTTGGTGGGATGGGGGCGAGCTATGGCTACACCTTC
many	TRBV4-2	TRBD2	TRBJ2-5	CASSQEGRAQQETQYF	TGTGCCAGCAGCCAAGAGGGGAGGGCACAGCAAGAGACCCAGTACTTC
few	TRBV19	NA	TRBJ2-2	CASSIDGLTNTGELFF	TGTGCCAGTAGTATAGATGGGCTGACGAACACCGGGGAGCTGTTTTTT
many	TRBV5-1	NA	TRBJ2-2	CASSPQGKDTGELFF	TGCGCCAGCAGCCCCCAGGGGAAGGACACCGGGGAGCTGTTTTTT
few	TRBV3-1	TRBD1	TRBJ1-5	CALSAGTGAYYSNQPQHF	TGTGCCTTATCAGCCGGGACAGGGGCCTATTATAGCAATCAGCCCCAGCATTTT
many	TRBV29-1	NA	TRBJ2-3	CSVENRANTQYF	TGCAGCGTTGAAAACAGGGCGAATACGCAGTATTTT
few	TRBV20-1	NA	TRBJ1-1	CSAKGGDNPEAFF	TGCAGTGCCAAAGGGGGAGATAATCCTGAAGCTTTCTTT
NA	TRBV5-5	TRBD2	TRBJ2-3	CASSYSGRITDTQYF	TGTGCCAGCAGTTATAGCGGGAGAATTACAGATACGCAGTATTTT
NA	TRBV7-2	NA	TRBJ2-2	CASSSTVLGTGELFF	TGTGCCAGCAGCTCGACGGTCCTCGGCACCGGGGAGCTGTTTTTT
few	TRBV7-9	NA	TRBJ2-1	CASSLRDKYNEQFF	TGTGCCAGCAGCCTCCGGGACAAATACAATGAGCAGTTCTTC
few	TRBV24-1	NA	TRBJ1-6	CATSTKQGSPLHF	TGTGCCACCAGTACCAAACAGGGTTCACCCCTCCACTTT
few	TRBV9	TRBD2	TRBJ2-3	CASSRAGGNSDTQYF	TGTGCCAGCAGCCGGGCGGGGGGTAACTCAGATACGCAGTATTTT
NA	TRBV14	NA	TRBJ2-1	CASSHPRGPQFF	TGTGCCAGCAGCCACCCCCGGGGGCCTCAGTTCTTC
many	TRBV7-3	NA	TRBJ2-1	CASSLTASQEFF	TGTGCCAGCAGCTTAACGGCTAGCCAAGAGTTCTTC
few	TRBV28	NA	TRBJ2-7	CASSLGEGGYEQYF	TGTGCCAGCAGTTTGGGTGAGGGCGGGTACGAGCAGTACTTC
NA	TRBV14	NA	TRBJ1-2	CASSQDSSRTGGYTF	TGTGCCAGCAGCCAAGATAGTTCGCGGACTGGGGGCTACACCTTC
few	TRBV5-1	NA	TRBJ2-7	CASSLLGTLSGEQYF	TGCGCCAGCAGCTTGCTGGGGACACTCTCTGGCGAGCAGTACTTC
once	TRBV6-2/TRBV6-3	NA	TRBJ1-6	CASGRASSPLHF	TGTGCCAGCGGGCGTGCGAGCTCACCCCTCCACTTT
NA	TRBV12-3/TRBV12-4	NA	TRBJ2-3	CASSPTGHPNTDTQYF	TGTGCCAGCAGTCCCACGGGACACCCAAACACAGATACGCAGTATTTT
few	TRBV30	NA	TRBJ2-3	CAWSDLGTTDTQYF	TGTGCCTGGAGTGACCTCGGGACGACGGATACGCAGTATTTT
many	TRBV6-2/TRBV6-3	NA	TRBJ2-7	CASVQGAEQYF	TGTGCCAGCGTACAGGGTGCCGAGCAGTACTTC